The 8 T cell receptor beta chains presented below share a single source sample, sequenced in a study of cytomegalovirus exposure and HLA in healthy donors. It was with 60 Vbeta and 13 Jbeta primers that the PCR ran. The repertoire was sequenced with immunoSEQ multiplex PCR; TCRdb's copy has only in-frame clones and lacks some. The table includes 98,000 or so clones, over 60% detected once. The sequenced sample was PBMCs. These receptors originate from a human donor in good health.

This chain connects TRBV5-4 to TRBJ1-2; TRBD1 might be the D (5 bases). V lost 4 bases, J lost 5 bases, and 21 bases lay in between. The CDR3 is 16 amino acids. In germline, CDR1 is SGHNT, CDR2 YYREEE (reference sequence). The DNA for the CDR3 is TGTGCCAGCAGCCCCCGGAGTCGCGGGGGAAGATATGGCTACACCTTC. Protein sequence: CASSPRSRGGRYGYTF.

This chain joins TRBV2 and TRBJ1-2; D might be TRBD1 (5 bases). CDR1 and CDR2 from the germline V gene are SNHLY and FYNNEI. This CDR3 comprises 16 residues. Trimming removed 0 bases from V and 0 bases from J, with 11 bases in between. The CDR3 nucleotides are TGTGCCAGCAGTGAAGCCGTACAGGTAGCTAACTATGGCTACACCTTC. Its protein product is CASSEAVQVANYGYTF.

This clone showed up just a few times. V is TRBV4-1 and J is TRBJ2-3, with D possibly being TRBD2 (5 bases). Germline-derived CDR1 and CDR2 are MGHRA and YSYEKL. The CDR3 consists of 17 residues. Trimming left V 4 bases short and J 8 bases short, with 25 bases between. The CDR3 DNA reads as TGCGCCAGCAGCCGGAACTACCCTCTTTTGGAGGCGGCTACGCAGTATTTT. Protein: CASSRNYPLLEAATQYF.

The chain uses TRBV29-1 and TRBJ2-7, with 9 bases that match TRBD1. Germline V lookup: CDR1 SQVTM, CDR2 ANQGSEA. This CDR3 comprises 14 residues. The ends lost 6 bases at V and 2 bases at J; junction bases unmatched: 8. The CDR3 coding sequence is TGCAGCGTGGGGACAGGGCGAGGGGCCTACGAGCAGTACTTC. It encodes CSVGTGRGAYEQYF.

This chain joins TRBV6-6 and TRBJ2-1, with 7 bases lining up with TRBD1. V shed 6 bases and J 10 bases; nucleotides not matched to a gene: 6. Germline CDR1 is MNHNY and CDR2 is SVGAGI (reference sequence). The CDR3 consists of 12 residues. The CDR3 DNA reads TGTGCCAGCAGGTCTCAGGGGGAAGAGCAGTTCTTC. As protein: CASRSQGEEQFF.

The V gene is TRBV5-1, the J gene TRBJ2-7; 8 bases fit TRBD1. V lost 2 bases to trimming and J lost 0 bases; unmatched junction nucleotides: 7. This CDR3 has 16 amino acids. The germline CDR1 and CDR2 sequences are SGHRS and YFSETQ. The CDR3 DNA follows: TGCGCCAGCAGCTTCTCAGGGGGCAGTAGCTCCTACGAGCAGTACTTC. This encodes CASSFSGGSSSYEQYF.

This chain links TRBV13 with TRBJ1-2; TRBD1 agrees at 7 bases. The CDR3 sequence is 15 residues long. The germline V gene encodes CDR1 PRHDT and CDR2 FYEKMQ (reference sequence). Trimming cost V 1 base and J 6 bases; bases outside gene matches: 8. Written as DNA, the CDR3 is TGTGCCAGCAGCTTAGAAGACAGGGTAGCGAATGGCTACACCTTC. Translated: CASSLEDRVANGYTF.

The chain combines TRBV7-9 with TRBJ1-4; tentative D call: TRBD1 (6 bases). V was trimmed by 5 bases and J by 4 bases, leaving 11 bases between them. The CDR3 runs to 14 residues. The germline V gene encodes CDR1 SEHNR and CDR2 FQNEAQ (reference sequence). CDR3 in DNA: TGTGCCAGCAGCCTGGACAGATATAATGAAAAACTGTTTTTT. Protein sequence: CASSLDRYNEKLFF.